The clone carrying this T cell receptor beta chain was seen at least ten times. Its target is unknown. V was cut by 4 bases and J by 7 bases, with 16 bases left in between. Germline V lookup: CDR1 SEHNR, CDR2 FQNEAQ (reference sequence). This CDR3 region has 14 residues. The unsorted libraries were made from 2 million PBMCs kept at -80 C. This sample was included in a study of neurological immune-mediated disorders. Study-level findings and limits: In HTLV-1-associated myelopathy, TCR clonal expansion was greatest, and in multiple sclerosis it was least, below healthy controls. In multiple sclerosis patients, the repertoire cluster was unrelated to clinical or MRI findings.

The cDNA came from 5'RACE, which used 10-nucleotide random UMIs. TCRdb reanalysed the 5' RACE reads using MiXCR and keeps one entry per CDR3 protein. Of fewer than 85,000 distinct CDR3 sequences listed, less than 5.5% were seen once; the top ten hold about 2%. The clonotype comes from a woman between 25 and 40 years old with multiple sclerosis. Sequenced material: PBMCs. The V gene is TRBV7-9, the J gene TRBJ1-1; D is uncertain. CDR3 sequence: CASSSQLSGGEAFF. CDR3 DNA sequence: TGTGCCAGCAGCTCCCAGCTCAGCGGAGGTGAAGCTTTCTTT.